Sequencing of this T cell receptor (beta chain) was carried out in a study of Tregs in tolerant kidney transplant recipients. A remark on this clone: As yet, its antigen is unknown.

Data came from immunoSEQ multiplex PCR; TCRdb stores just in-frame clones and leaves some out. The sample lists 200,000 to 300,000 clones, roughly 80% occurring once. Study outcomes and limitations: Findings come from small patient numbers and require larger validation. Activated donor B cell expansion appeared to reveal the most relevant donor-specific TCRbeta repertoire. This study did not directly address biological reproducibility.

V lost 2 bases and J lost 3; bases outside the gene matches: 3. CDR3 size: 14 residues. Germline assignment: CDR1 SGHKS and CDR2 YYEKEE (reference sequence). The sequence came from a human donor in good health. What was sequenced was CD4+ T cells from blood. The chain is built from TRBV5-5 and TRBJ2-3, with 7 nucleotides matching TRBD1. As DNA, the CDR3 is TGTGCCAGCAGCTTAACAGGGGCGACAGATACGCAGTATTTT. The encoded protein is CASSLTGATDTQYF.